This T cell receptor (beta chain) was retrieved from a study of blood T cells in healthy people across ages. V lost 3 bases, J lost 0 bases, and 5 bases stayed unmatched. Germline assignment: CDR1 LGHNA and CDR2 YSLEER. CDR3 length equals 15 residues. The authors ran a second PCR of about 6 to 11 cycles using a sample-barcoded 5' primer and a J-beta primer mix. From the 5' RACE reads, TCRdb called clonotypes with MiXCR, one entry per CDR3 protein. The sample carries over 1,300,000 distinct CDR3 sequences, approximately 59% recorded once. The TCR comes from a man aged 18 to 29 in good health. The source material was blood. The chain combines TRBV4-3 with TRBJ2-7, with TRBD2 matching 7 bases. DNA for the CDR3: TGCGCCAGCAGCCATGCAGCGGGGAGCTCCTACGAGCAGTACTTC. Its translation: CASSHAAGSSYEQYF.